These 19 T cell receptor beta chains came from one sample sequenced in a study of OX40 agonist ivuxolimab in advanced cancers. Repertoires were generated with immunoSEQ multiplex PCR, while TCRdb's copy carries only in-frame clones and drops some. The top ten clones hold roughly 36% of a sample with about 41,000 clones, around 87% of them seen once. Sequenced material: CD4+ or CD8+ T cells sorted from blood, taken in a trial of the OX40 agonist ivuxolimab. Source of these receptors: an adult with an advanced solid tumor such as melanoma, head and neck, liver or kidney cancer.

The V call is TRBV6-4, the J call TRBJ2-7; 10 positions agree with TRBD1. The germline V gene encodes CDR1 MRHNA and CDR2 SNTAGT. The CDR3 is made up of 14 amino acids. V lost 6 bases, J lost 5 bases, and 7 bases stayed unmatched. The CDR3 loop reads CASRRDRGGDEQYF. The CDR3 coding sequence is TGTGCCAGCAGGCGGGACAGGGGCGGGGACGAGCAGTACTTC.

This clone was picked up a small number of times. This rearrangement joins TRBV2 to TRBJ1-2, with D possibly matching TRBD1 (6 bases). V dropped 4 bases and J dropped 2 bases, with 8 bases sitting between them. This CDR3 has 13 residues. Germline assignment: CDR1 SNHLY and CDR2 FYNNEI. CDR3 nucleotides: TGTGCCAGCAGTGGTGACAGGAACTATGGCTACACCTTC. It encodes CASSGDRNYGYTF.

This chain joins TRBV5-1 and TRBJ2-7; D is unclear. V was cut by 0 bases and J by 5 bases, with 6 bases left in between. This CDR3 contains 12 residues. Looked up from germline, CDR1 is SGHRS and CDR2 is YFSETQ. The CDR3: CASSLGVHEQYF. CDR3 in DNA: TGCGCCAGCAGCTTGGGAGTCCACGAGCAGTACTTC.

V gene TRBV5-4 combines with J gene TRBJ2-7; 13 positions agree with TRBD2. Per germline, CDR1 SGHNT and CDR2 YYREEE (reference sequence). The CDR3 spans 15 residues. V dropped 4 bases and J dropped 2; count of bases not matched to a gene: 3. CDR3 bases: TGTGCCAGCAGCCCCGGGACTAGCGGGACCTACGAGCAGTACTTC. Its translation: CASSPGTSGTYEQYF.

This clone was found once. V is TRBV6-1 and J is TRBJ1-4; the D is unclear. The CDR3 length is 14 residues. Deletions cut 0 bases from V and 7 bases from J, with 9 bases between. Germline CDR1 is MNHNS and CDR2 is SASEGT. CDR3 region: CASSEAWVSEKLFF. DNA for the CDR3: TGTGCCAGCAGTGAAGCGTGGGTTAGTGAAAAACTGTTTTTT.

This chain uses TRBV6-4 with TRBJ2-7; 8 bases match TRBD1. CDR1 and CDR2 (germline): MRHNA, SNTAGT. CDR3 length equals 16 residues. J lost 1 base, V lost 5 bases, and 10 bases had no gene match. As DNA, the CDR3 is TGTGCCAGCAGTCTGGGACAGGCCAGTTCATCCTACGAGCAGTACTTC. Translating it yields CASSLGQASSSYEQYF.

The V and J genes are TRBV6-4 and TRBJ2-1, with D possibly being TRBD2 (5 bases). CDR1 is MRHNA, CDR2 SNTAGT, per germline. The CDR3 spans 11 residues. V lost 2 bases to trimming and J lost 10 bases, with 6 bases between them. The CDR3 protein is CASSDQREQFF. CDR3 in DNA: TGTGCCAGCAGTGACCAGCGGGAGCAGTTCTTC.

V is TRBV7-2 and J is TRBJ2-3; TRBD2 might be the D (7 bases). With 2 bases removed from V and 3 bases from J, the gap between germline ends came to 12 bases. Germline loops: CDR1 SGHTA, CDR2 FQGNSA. This CDR3 is 15 amino acids long. CDR3 nucleotide sequence: TGTGCCAGCAGCTTATGGAGGGGGGGGACAGATACGCAGTATTTT. Protein: CASSLWRGGTDTQYF.

The chain has TRBV18 and TRBJ2-1, with D possibly called TRBD1 or TRBD2 (5 bases each). V was cut by 4 bases and J by 1 base, with 8 bases left in between. This CDR3 comprises 14 residues. Germline CDR1 is KGHSH and CDR2 is LQKENI. CDR3 sequence (DNA): TGTGCCAGCTCACGTGGGGGATCCTACAATGAGCAGTTCTTC. It encodes CASSRGGSYNEQFF.

The chain uses TRBV10-3 and TRBJ2-2; D perhaps matches TRBD2 (6 bases). CDR1 and CDR2 (germline): ENHRY, SYGVKD. The CDR3 is made up of 15 amino acids. V was trimmed by 2 bases and J by 2 bases, leaving 9 bases between them. CDR3 in DNA: TGTGCCATCAGTGAGACTAGCCCTAACACCGGGGAGCTGTTTTTT. It specifies CAISETSPNTGELFF.

The chain combines TRBV6-4 with TRBJ2-7; D not resolved. Trimming took 8 bases from V and 3 from J, leaving 11 bases between them. Germline V gives CDR1 MRHNA, CDR2 SNTAGT. This CDR3 spans 12 amino acids. CDR3 in amino acids: CASCQGNYEQYF. CDR3 in DNA: TGTGCCAGCTGCCAAGGGAACTACGAGCAGTACTTC.

The genes are TRBV6-6 and TRBJ1-1, with a tentative D call TRBD1 (5 bases). V was cut by 6 bases and J by 6 bases, with 14 bases left in between. Germline-derived CDR1 and CDR2 are MNHNY and SVGAGI (reference sequence). CDR3 length: 13 amino acids. CDR3 DNA: TGTGCCAGCAGAGCGAGCAGGGATGCTGAAGCTTTCTTT. It specifies CASRASRDAEAFF.

The CDR3 here is CASSPQGGDYEQYF. In DNA form, the CDR3 reads TGCGCCAGCAGCCCCCAGGGGGGCGACTACGAGCAGTACTTC. The V gene is TRBV5-1, the J gene TRBJ2-7; D is perhaps TRBD1 (7 bases). This CDR3 spans 14 amino acids. CDR1 and CDR2 from the germline V gene are SGHRS and YFSETQ. The V end was cut by 4 bases, the J end by 3 bases, with 14 bases between.

The V call is TRBV4-1, the J call TRBJ1-2, with 7 bases lining up with TRBD1. From germline, CDR1 is MGHRA and CDR2 YSYEKL. The CDR3 spans 15 residues. The V and J ends lost 4 bases and 2 bases, in that order; junction bases with no gene match: 7. The CDR3 DNA reads TGCGCCAGCAGCCGAACAGGGGAAGGGAACTATGGCTACACCTTC. Protein: CASSRTGEGNYGYTF.

The rearrangement uses TRBV4-1 and TRBJ2-5; D is ambiguous. The germline gives CDR1 MGHRA, CDR2 YSYEKL. V was clipped by 1 base and J by 4 bases, with 7 bases between them. The CDR3 runs to 13 residues. CDR3 protein: CASSQGLGETQYF. The CDR3, as DNA: TGCGCCAGCAGCCAAGGTCTGGGAGAGACCCAGTACTTC.

A single count supports this clone. The chain joins TRBV7-9 to TRBJ1-1; the D is unclear. The germline CDR1 and CDR2 sequences are SEHNR and FQNEAQ (reference sequence). V lost 0 bases and J lost 7, with 9 bases in between. This CDR3 is built from 13 residues. CDR3 sequence reads: CASSLATAYEAFF. In DNA form, the CDR3 reads TGTGCCAGCAGCTTAGCAACAGCCTATGAAGCTTTCTTT.

The chain carries TRBV6-5 and TRBJ2-7; D remains ambiguous. V was shortened by 0 bases and J by 6 bases, with 9 bases between the two germline ends. This CDR3 is built from 13 residues. Germline values: CDR1 MNHEY, CDR2 SVGAGI. The CDR3 DNA is TGTGCCAGCAGTTACTCCGGCCTCAGCGAGCAGTACTTC. It encodes CASSYSGLSEQYF.

This clone was seen once. The chain uses TRBV19 and TRBJ2-4, with D perhaps given as TRBD1 or TRBD2 (5 bases each). The germline gives CDR1 LNHDA, CDR2 SQIVND (reference sequence). V lost 1 base to trimming and J lost 1 base, with 14 bases between them. The CDR3 covers 17 residues. The CDR3 DNA reads as TGTGCCAGTAGTATAGGAGGGGCCAGTGGGGCCAAAAACATTCAGTACTTC. It is translated as CASSIGGASGAKNIQYF.

This chain connects TRBV11-3 to TRBJ2-3; 8 nucleotides align to TRBD2. This CDR3 comprises 17 residues. V was pared by 1 base and J by 5 bases, with 11 bases of the junction left unmatched. Germline V gene sequence: CDR1 SGHNT, CDR2 YENEEA. CDR3 in amino acids: CASSLGSGGPEGDTQYF. DNA of the CDR3: TGTGCCAGCAGCTTAGGATCGGGGGGGCCGGAGGGAGATACGCAGTATTTT.